What follows are 6 T cell receptor beta chains derived from one specimen sequenced in a study of regulatory T cells in long-lasting Graves disease. This sample's time point: newly diagnosed GD, antithyroid drugs for less than 3 months. There was RNA extracted from PBMCs, and the TCR library was made from it. Building the TCR beta libraries relied on iRepertoire HTBI primers, and CDR3 regions underwent Arm-PCR. In TCRdb, the multiplex PCR reads were re-called with MiXCR into one record per CDR3 protein. The sample has hundreds of thousands of distinct CDR3 sequences, roughly a sixth seen once. The same sample was also studied in work on T cells in Graves' hyperthyroidism and ophthalmopathy.

The input for sequencing was peripheral blood mononuclear cells (PBMCs), taken at new diagnosis, from a patient treated with antithyroid drugs. These receptors all come from a woman aged 40-65 years with Graves disease.

This clonotype occurred many times. The chain has TRBV3-1 and TRBJ1-2; weak D call: TRBD1 (6 bases). The CDR3 runs to 13 residues. V lost 3 bases and J lost 6, with 11 bases in between. Germline CDR1 reads LGHDT; CDR2 reads YNNKEL (reference sequence). As DNA, the CDR3 is TGTGCCAGCAGCCATCAGGACAGAGATGGCTACACCTTC. Protein product: CASSHQDRDGYTF.

The gene calls are TRBV27 and TRBJ1-1; tentative D call: TRBD1 (5 bases). This CDR3 has 16 amino acids. Germline V lookup: CDR1 MNHEY, CDR2 SMNVEV (reference sequence). Trimming cost V 1 base and J 4 bases, with 16 bases left between them. This CDR3 is CASSLLSGGTGTEAFF. CDR3 nucleotide sequence: TGTGCCAGCAGTTTATTGTCGGGAGGGACGGGCACTGAAGCTTTCTTT.

This clonotype came up a few times. The V gene is TRBV3-1, the J gene TRBJ2-2; TRBD1 is a possible D gene (6 bases). This CDR3 spans 14 amino acids. Germline CDR1 LGHDT, CDR2 YNNKEL (reference sequence). The V gene lost 7 bases and the J gene lost 5 bases, with 14 bases spanning the gap. The CDR3 loop is CASTQGPGTGELFF. DNA of the CDR3: TGTGCCAGCACTCAGGGGCCCGGGACCGGGGAGCTGTTTTTT.

This clonotype was counted many times. CDR3 sequence reads: CASSQDRGYGQPQHF. In DNA form, the CDR3 reads TGTGCCAGCAGCCAAGACAGGGGGTACGGTCAGCCCCAGCATTTT. V and J are TRBV3-1 and TRBJ1-5, with 7 bases identical to TRBD1. The CDR3 extends over 15 amino acids. The J segment lost 6 bases and the V segment lost 0 bases, leaving 5 bases of the junction unmatched. CDR1 is LGHDT, CDR2 YNNKEL, per germline (reference sequence).

There are many counts of this clonotype. This chain connects TRBV12-3 or TRBV12-4 to TRBJ1-5, with a tentative D call TRBD1 (6 bases). The CDR3 length is 14 residues. V lost 5 bases to trimming and J lost 9 bases, with 17 bases between them. The CDR3 bases are TGTGCCAGCAGTGTCTCACAGGGAGCTACGCCCCAGCATTTT. Translation gives CASSVSQGATPQHF.

This clonotype was seen at least ten times. The J gene is TRBJ2-5, the V gene TRBV7-9; TRBD2 aligns across 11 bases. V lost 6 bases and J lost 5; bases outside the gene matches: 17. Germline lookup yields CDR1 SEHNR and CDR2 FQNEAQ (reference sequence). The CDR3 consists of 18 residues. CDR3 DNA: TGTGCCAGCAGTCTAGGGCTAGCGGGGGGACGGGGGGAGGAGACCCAGTACTTC. It encodes CASSLGLAGGRGEETQYF.